The T cell receptor beta chain described here comes from a study of T cells in Graves' hyperthyroidism and ophthalmopathy. Study overall: Peripheral blood was secured at the point of initial diagnosis, before any treatment.

Whole-study findings and limits: Appearing also in blood were most of the thyroid clonotypes expanded above 0.001. A model of 13 V-J features distinguished ophthalmopathy from stable hyperthyroidism.

The V end lost 4 bases, the J end lost 4 bases, and 8 bases lay between the germline ends. Germline V gives CDR1 MGHRA, CDR2 YSYEKL. The CDR3 covers 13 residues. Patients showing uncontrolled infection, other autoimmune disease, pregnancy or lactation were ineligible. There were TCR beta CDR3 regions amplified from RNA transcripts. The TCR CDR3 first-round RT-PCR relied on the HTBI primer set. In TCRdb, the multiplex PCR reads were re-called with MiXCR into one record per CDR3 protein. The sample holds about 560,000 distinct CDR3 sequences, over 15% seen once. This clonotype was seen a few times. Its antigen is not identified.

The sequence was collected from a woman between 18 and 29 years old with Graves' hyperthyroidism. Sequencing used blood. V usage is TRBV4-1 and J usage is TRBJ1-5; no clear D gene. This CDR3 is CASSPQVNQPQHF. DNA for the CDR3: TGCGCCAGCAGCCCTCAAGTAAATCAGCCCCAGCATTTT.